Only a few counts were recorded for the clone carrying this T cell receptor beta chain. No antigen is known for it. This sample is part of a study of beta chain features in type 1 diabetes. Background on the study: Patients were similar to healthy donors in age and gender (as well as in cell yields).

Whole-study findings and limits: Comparison showed that naive, central memory and Treg TCRB repertoires appeared more similar among patients than among healthy donors.

Sequencing targeted expressed TCRB transcripts, as all isolated RNA had been reverse transcribed. The data were produced by immunoSEQ multiplex PCR, yet TCRdb's version contains in-frame clones alone and is incomplete. There are about 250,000 clones in the sample; around 14% occur only once, and more than 0.025% lies in the top ten. Germline V gene data show CDR1 as KGHSH and CDR2 as LQKENI. V lost 2 bases and J lost 0; bases outside the gene matches: 8. The CDR3 has 18 amino acids. The chain is built from TRBV18 and TRBJ2-3; 10 bases fit TRBD2. This receptor was identified in a woman between 35 and 50 years old in good health. The material sequenced was naive CD4+ T cells from blood. CDR3 bases: TGTGCCAGCTCACCATTTCCTAGCGGGGGTACTAGCACAGATACGCAGTATTTT. Its protein is CASSPFPSGGTSTDTQYF.